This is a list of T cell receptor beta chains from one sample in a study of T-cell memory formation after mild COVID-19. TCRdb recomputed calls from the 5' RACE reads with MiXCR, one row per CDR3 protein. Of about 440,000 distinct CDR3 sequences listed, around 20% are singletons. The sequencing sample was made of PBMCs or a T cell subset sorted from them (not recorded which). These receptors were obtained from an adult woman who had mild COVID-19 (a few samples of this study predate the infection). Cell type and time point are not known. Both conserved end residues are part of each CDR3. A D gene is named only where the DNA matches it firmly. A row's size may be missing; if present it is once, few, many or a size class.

cdr3_nt: TGTGCCGGAAGGGACAGCGGCCGCACAGATACGCAGTATTTT; cdr3_aa: CAGRDSGRTDTQYF; j_call: TRBJ2-3; v_call: TRBV6-6; d_call: TRBD1; clone_size: -
cdr3_nt: TGCAGTGCTAGAGGGGGAAGGACTGAAGCTTTCTTT; cdr3_aa: CSARGGRTEAFF; j_call: TRBJ1-1; v_call: TRBV20-1; d_call: -; clone_size: -
cdr3_nt: TGTGCCAGTAGTATCGGGAAATTCAACACCGGGGAGCTGTTTTTT; cdr3_aa: CASSIGKFNTGELFF; j_call: TRBJ2-2; v_call: TRBV19; d_call: -; clone_size: -
cdr3_nt: TGCAGCGTCCAGGAGGGCGGCCCCATGAACACTGAAGCTTTCTTT; cdr3_aa: CSVQEGGPMNTEAFF; j_call: TRBJ1-1; v_call: TRBV29-1; d_call: -; clone_size: -
cdr3_nt: TGTGCCAGCAACATAGGGGCAACAGGGGAAGCTTTCTTT; cdr3_aa: CASNIGATGEAFF; j_call: TRBJ1-1; v_call: TRBV28; d_call: -; clone_size: few
cdr3_nt: TGTGCCAGCAGTCCCTACGGGACAGGGAATCACAATGAGCAGTTCTTC; cdr3_aa: CASSPYGTGNHNEQFF; j_call: TRBJ2-1; v_call: TRBV6-5; d_call: TRBD1; clone_size: -
cdr3_nt: TGTGCCAGCAGCGAAGTAATGGAAGGAAATGAGCAGTTCTTC; cdr3_aa: CASSEVMEGNEQFF; j_call: TRBJ2-1; v_call: TRBV12-3/TRBV12-4; d_call: -; clone_size: -
cdr3_nt: TGTGCCAGCAATCCCCGGGGACCGGGCACCGGGGAGCTGTTTTTT; cdr3_aa: CASNPRGPGTGELFF; j_call: TRBJ2-2; v_call: TRBV6-2/TRBV6-3; d_call: -; clone_size: few
cdr3_nt: TGTGCCAGCAGTTTAGTCTATACGGGGCGGGAGCCCACCGGGGAGCTGTTTTTT; cdr3_aa: CASSLVYTGREPTGELFF; j_call: TRBJ2-2; v_call: TRBV12-3/TRBV12-4; d_call: TRBD2; clone_size: few
cdr3_nt: TGTGCCAGCAGCGCCGGGGGGGGCCGGAACACCATATATTTT; cdr3_aa: CASSAGGGRNTIYF; j_call: TRBJ1-3; v_call: TRBV12-3/TRBV12-4; d_call: -; clone_size: few
cdr3_nt: TGTGCCACCAGCAGAGATCCAGGCCCAAGCAATGAGCAGTTCTTC; cdr3_aa: CATSRDPGPSNEQFF; j_call: TRBJ2-1; v_call: TRBV15; d_call: -; clone_size: once
cdr3_nt: TGTGCCAGCACCCCGGAGCAGCGGGGTTTCTCCTACAATGAGCAGTTCTTC; cdr3_aa: CASTPEQRGFSYNEQFF; j_call: TRBJ2-1; v_call: TRBV7-9; d_call: TRBD2; clone_size: few
cdr3_nt: TGCGCCAGCAGCCAAGACGGACAGGGGGTCCCGAACACTGAAGCTTTCTTT; cdr3_aa: CASSQDGQGVPNTEAFF; j_call: TRBJ1-1; v_call: TRBV4-3; d_call: TRBD1; clone_size: -
cdr3_nt: TGCGCCAGCAGCCAGGCCCAGGGGTATTACGATGAGCAGTTCTTC; cdr3_aa: CASSQAQGYYDEQFF; j_call: TRBJ2-1; v_call: TRBV10-2; d_call: -; clone_size: many
cdr3_nt: TGTGCCAGCAGCCAAGACGTTGGCAGCTACGAGCAGTACTTC; cdr3_aa: CASSQDVGSYEQYF; j_call: TRBJ2-7; v_call: TRBV3-1; d_call: -; clone_size: -
cdr3_nt: TGTGCCAGCAGCGTCGTCGTGGGAAGGTTGAAAGACTCCTACGAGCAGTACTTC; cdr3_aa: CASSVVVGRLKDSYEQYF; j_call: TRBJ2-7; v_call: TRBV11-2; d_call: -; clone_size: few
cdr3_nt: TGCAGCGTTGAAGATTCCCCCTTC; cdr3_aa: CSVEDSPF; j_call: TRBJ2-5; v_call: TRBV29-1; d_call: -; clone_size: few
cdr3_nt: TGCGCCAGCAGCAGGGGGAACACCGGGGAGCTGTTTTTT; cdr3_aa: CASSRGNTGELFF; j_call: TRBJ2-2; v_call: TRBV5-1; d_call: -; clone_size: many
cdr3_nt: TGCAGTGCTAGAAGGATCGGGAGAGGCGATGAGCAGTTCTTC; cdr3_aa: CSARRIGRGDEQFF; j_call: TRBJ2-1; v_call: TRBV20-1; d_call: -; clone_size: -
cdr3_nt: TGTGCCAGCAGCCGGGGCCGGGGAACGGGAGGAAGGCAAGAGACCCAGTACTTC; cdr3_aa: CASSRGRGTGGRQETQYF; j_call: TRBJ2-5; v_call: TRBV7-9; d_call: TRBD2; clone_size: few
cdr3_nt: TGTGCCAGCAGCTCCCATAGACTAGCGGGAGGGCCCACAGATACGCAGTATTTT; cdr3_aa: CASSSHRLAGGPTDTQYF; j_call: TRBJ2-3; v_call: TRBV7-9; d_call: TRBD2; clone_size: few
cdr3_nt: TGTGCCAGCAGCCTTACCCCGGGCGAAGAGTACTTC; cdr3_aa: CASSLTPGEEYF; j_call: TRBJ2-7; v_call: TRBV3-1; d_call: -; clone_size: few
cdr3_nt: TGCGCCAGCAGCGTAGGGACTAGCCCTCGGGAGACCCAGTACTTC; cdr3_aa: CASSVGTSPRETQYF; j_call: TRBJ2-5; v_call: TRBV4-3; d_call: TRBD2; clone_size: few
cdr3_nt: TGTGCCAGCAGATTACGCGGGGCCGGGGAGCTGTTTTTT; cdr3_aa: CASRLRGAGELFF; j_call: TRBJ2-2; v_call: TRBV27; d_call: -; clone_size: -
cdr3_nt: TGTGCCAGCAGCCAAGGACAGCCCTGCGTCTACACCTTC; cdr3_aa: CASSQGQPCVYTF; j_call: TRBJ1-2; v_call: TRBV3-1; d_call: -; clone_size: -
cdr3_nt: TGTGCCACCAGCAATGACAGGGTGGGCCAGCCCCAGCATTTT; cdr3_aa: CATSNDRVGQPQHF; j_call: TRBJ1-5; v_call: TRBV15; d_call: TRBD1; clone_size: -
cdr3_nt: TGCAGTGCCGGACAGGCCCGCACAGATACGCAGTATTTT; cdr3_aa: CSAGQARTDTQYF; j_call: TRBJ2-3; v_call: TRBV20-1; d_call: TRBD1; clone_size: -
cdr3_nt: TGCAGCGTTGAAGTCCTTCTTTCGACTAGTTACACCGGGGAGCTGTTTTTT; cdr3_aa: CSVEVLLSTSYTGELFF; j_call: TRBJ2-2; v_call: TRBV29-1; d_call: -; clone_size: few
cdr3_nt: TGTGCCAGCTCACTTACCGCCACGGGGGATTGGACTGAAGCTTTCTTT; cdr3_aa: CASSLTATGDWTEAFF; j_call: TRBJ1-1; v_call: TRBV18; d_call: -; clone_size: -
cdr3_nt: TGTGCCAGCAGCTTAGATCACAGGGACGACACTGAAGCTTTCTTT; cdr3_aa: CASSLDHRDDTEAFF; j_call: TRBJ1-1; v_call: TRBV7-2; d_call: -; clone_size: few
cdr3_nt: TGTGCCAGCCAGCCGGGGAGCGGCTACGAGCAGTACTTC; cdr3_aa: CASQPGSGYEQYF; j_call: TRBJ2-7; v_call: TRBV6-5; d_call: -; clone_size: -
cdr3_nt: TGCGCCAGCAGCCAACTCACTTCGGAGGGAAGTGGGACAGATACGCAGTATTTT; cdr3_aa: CASSQLTSEGSGTDTQYF; j_call: TRBJ2-3; v_call: TRBV4-1; d_call: -; clone_size: few
cdr3_nt: TGTGCCAGCAGCCGAGACCCAAACTATGGCTACACCTTC; cdr3_aa: CASSRDPNYGYTF; j_call: TRBJ1-2; v_call: TRBV14; d_call: -; clone_size: -
cdr3_nt: TGTGCCAGCAGTCCCGGGACTAACTCCTACGAGCAGTACTTC; cdr3_aa: CASSPGTNSYEQYF; j_call: TRBJ2-7; v_call: TRBV6-2/TRBV6-3; d_call: TRBD2; clone_size: -
cdr3_nt: TGTGCCAGCACCCCACAGGGGGTATTTGAAGCTTTCTTT; cdr3_aa: CASTPQGVFEAFF; j_call: TRBJ1-1; v_call: TRBV12-3/TRBV12-4; d_call: TRBD1; clone_size: -
cdr3_nt: TGTGCCAGCAGCTCCCAAGGGGGGAGCGAGCAGTACTTC; cdr3_aa: CASSSQGGSEQYF; j_call: TRBJ2-7; v_call: TRBV12-3/TRBV12-4; d_call: -; clone_size: -
cdr3_nt: TGTGCCAGCAGATCCGGGACTAGCGCAGATACGCAGTATTTT; cdr3_aa: CASRSGTSADTQYF; j_call: TRBJ2-3; v_call: TRBV12-3/TRBV12-4; d_call: TRBD2; clone_size: few
cdr3_nt: TGCAGTGCTCATCCGGCTGGGGGACCCTCCTACGAGCAGTACTTC; cdr3_aa: CSAHPAGGPSYEQYF; j_call: TRBJ2-7; v_call: TRBV20-1; d_call: -; clone_size: few
cdr3_nt: TGTGCTAGCAGCCGAAACTCTGGGGGAGGAGAGACCCAGTACTTC; cdr3_aa: CASSRNSGGGETQYF; j_call: TRBJ2-5; v_call: TRBV7-7; d_call: -; clone_size: -
cdr3_nt: TGCAGCGTGCTCGGGCATTCCTACGAGCAGTACTTC; cdr3_aa: CSVLGHSYEQYF; j_call: TRBJ2-7; v_call: TRBV29-1; d_call: -; clone_size: few
cdr3_nt: TGTGCCAGCAGACGGGCCGGGACGGACTATGGCTACACCTTC; cdr3_aa: CASRRAGTDYGYTF; j_call: TRBJ1-2; v_call: TRBV5-6; d_call: -; clone_size: -
cdr3_nt: TGTGCCAGCATGGTATACGGCTCGAACACTGAAGCTTTCTTT; cdr3_aa: CASMVYGSNTEAFF; j_call: TRBJ1-1; v_call: TRBV6-2/TRBV6-3; d_call: -; clone_size: -
cdr3_nt: TGTGCCAGCAGCCCCAGGGGGGGAGGGCAGTTCTTC; cdr3_aa: CASSPRGGGQFF; j_call: TRBJ2-1; v_call: TRBV12-3/TRBV12-4; d_call: -; clone_size: -
cdr3_nt: TGCAGTGCTAGGGCATGGGCCTACAATGAGCAGTTCTTC; cdr3_aa: CSARAWAYNEQFF; j_call: TRBJ2-1; v_call: TRBV20-1; d_call: -; clone_size: -
cdr3_nt: TGTGCCAGCAGCGAACGGGTCCGGACAGGGGTATCCGGGGAGCTGTTTTTT; cdr3_aa: CASSERVRTGVSGELFF; j_call: TRBJ2-2; v_call: TRBV6-5; d_call: TRBD1; clone_size: -
cdr3_nt: TGTGCCAGCAGCTCCACGGGAGTCGGGGGGCAGTTCTTC; cdr3_aa: CASSSTGVGGQFF; j_call: TRBJ2-1; v_call: TRBV7-2; d_call: -; clone_size: -
cdr3_nt: TGTGCCAGCAGTTTGGTTCTCCCTGGGGCCAACGTCCTGACTTTC; cdr3_aa: CASSLVLPGANVLTF; j_call: TRBJ2-6; v_call: TRBV12-3/TRBV12-4; d_call: -; clone_size: -
cdr3_nt: TGCGCCAGCAGCTGGACTAGCGACACAGATACGCAGTATTTT; cdr3_aa: CASSWTSDTDTQYF; j_call: TRBJ2-3; v_call: TRBV5-1; d_call: TRBD2; clone_size: -
cdr3_nt: TGTGCCAGCAGACTACTAGCGGGAGCTGTTGAGCAGTTCTTC; cdr3_aa: CASRLLAGAVEQFF; j_call: TRBJ2-1; v_call: TRBV7-2; d_call: TRBD2; clone_size: -
cdr3_nt: TGTGCCAGCAGCTTATTTCAGGGGACGAACACTGAAGCTTTCTTT; cdr3_aa: CASSLFQGTNTEAFF; j_call: TRBJ1-1; v_call: TRBV7-9; d_call: -; clone_size: many
cdr3_nt: TGCAGCGTATCAGGGGGCGCCTATGGCTACACCTTC; cdr3_aa: CSVSGGAYGYTF; j_call: TRBJ1-2; v_call: TRBV29-1; d_call: TRBD1; clone_size: few
cdr3_nt: TGTGCCAGCAGGACAGGTTATAGCAATCAGCCCCAGCATTTT; cdr3_aa: CASRTGYSNQPQHF; j_call: TRBJ1-5; v_call: TRBV7-2; d_call: -; clone_size: -
cdr3_nt: TGCAGTGCTAGAGATCCCAGCGGGGGGGTGTACGAGCAGTACTTC; cdr3_aa: CSARDPSGGVYEQYF; j_call: TRBJ2-7; v_call: TRBV20-1; d_call: TRBD2; clone_size: few